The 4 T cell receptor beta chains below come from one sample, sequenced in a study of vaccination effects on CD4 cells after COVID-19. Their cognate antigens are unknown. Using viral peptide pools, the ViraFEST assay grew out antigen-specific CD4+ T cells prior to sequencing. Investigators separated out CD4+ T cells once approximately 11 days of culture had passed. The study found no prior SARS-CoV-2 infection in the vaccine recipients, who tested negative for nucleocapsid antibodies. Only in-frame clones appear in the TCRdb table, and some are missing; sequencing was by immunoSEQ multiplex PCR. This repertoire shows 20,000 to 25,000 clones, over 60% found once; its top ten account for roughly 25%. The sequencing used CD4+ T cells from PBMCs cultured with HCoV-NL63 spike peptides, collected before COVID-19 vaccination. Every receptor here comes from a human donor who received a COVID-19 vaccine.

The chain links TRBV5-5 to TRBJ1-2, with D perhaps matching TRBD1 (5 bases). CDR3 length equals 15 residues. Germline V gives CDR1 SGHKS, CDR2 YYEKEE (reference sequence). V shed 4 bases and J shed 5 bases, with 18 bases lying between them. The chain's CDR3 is CASSLPGRSVYGYTF. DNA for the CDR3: TGTGCCAGCAGCCTACCGGGACGGTCTGTTTATGGCTACACCTTC.

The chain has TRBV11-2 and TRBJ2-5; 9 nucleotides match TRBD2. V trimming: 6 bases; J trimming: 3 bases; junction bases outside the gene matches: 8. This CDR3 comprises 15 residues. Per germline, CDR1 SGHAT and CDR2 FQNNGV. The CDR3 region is CASSPGAGGKETQYF. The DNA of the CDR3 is TGTGCCAGCAGTCCCGGGGCGGGGGGGAAAGAGACCCAGTACTTC.

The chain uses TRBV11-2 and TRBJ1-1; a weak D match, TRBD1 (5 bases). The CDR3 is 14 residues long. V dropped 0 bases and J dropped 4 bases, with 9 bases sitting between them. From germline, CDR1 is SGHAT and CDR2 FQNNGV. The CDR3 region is CASSLDPGTTEAFF. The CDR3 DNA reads TGTGCCAGCAGCTTAGACCCAGGGACCACTGAAGCTTTCTTT.

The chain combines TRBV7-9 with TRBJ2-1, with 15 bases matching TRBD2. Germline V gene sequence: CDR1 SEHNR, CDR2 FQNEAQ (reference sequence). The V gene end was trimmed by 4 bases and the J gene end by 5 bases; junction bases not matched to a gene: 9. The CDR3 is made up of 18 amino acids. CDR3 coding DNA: TGTGCCAGCAGCTCAGACCCGGGACTAGCGGGAGGTAACAATGAGCAGTTCTTC. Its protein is CASSSDPGLAGGNNEQFF. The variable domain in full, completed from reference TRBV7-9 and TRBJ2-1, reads DTGVSQNPRHKITKRGQNVTFRCDPISEHNRLYWYRQTLGQGPEFLTYFQNEAQLEKSRLLSDRFSAERPKGSFSTLEIQRTEQGDSAMYLCASSSDPGLAGGNNEQFFGPGTRLTVL.